The source of this T cell receptor beta chain is a study of T cells after yellow fever vaccination. Universal primer sites and UMIs were introduced during 5'RACE template-switching synthesis of TCR cDNA. Each CDR3 protein gets one entry after TCRdb re-called the 5' RACE reads with MiXCR. The repertoire holds under 550,000 distinct CDR3 sequences, with about a fifth as singletons. The CDR3 loop spans 17 amino acids. After removal of 3 bases from V and 0 bases from J, the junction contained 9 bases not matched to a gene. The germline CDR1 and CDR2 sequences are SGHTA and FQGNSA. The source of this sequence is a man younger than 30 who received the YFV17D yellow fever vaccine. The chain recombines TRBV7-2 with TRBJ2-7, with TRBD2 matching over 9 bases. This specimen was PBMCs, taken less than 25 days after the first yellow fever vaccination. Written as DNA, the CDR3 is TGTGCCAGCAGCTTCCCAGCGGGGGGCCTAATCTCCTACGAGCAGTACTTC. As protein: CASSFPAGGLISYEQYF.